These T cell receptor beta chains were read from a single sample in a study of molecular identifiers for immune sequencing clone quantification. From the PCR reads, TCRdb called clonotypes with MiXCR, one entry per CDR3 protein. The sample contains around 40,000 distinct CDR3 sequences, about 19% of which appear only once. The sample taken for sequencing was naive CD8+ T cells from blood, with Jurkat cell RNA spiked in. The source of these receptors is a human donor in good health. Some libraries in this study had Jurkat cell RNA spiked in. The CDR3 runs from the conserved cysteine through the conserved F or W. The order of the fields is CDR3 length, clone size, V gene, J gene, D gene, CDR3 DNA, CDR3 protein. D genes are given only for firm matches. Clone sizes are given selectively: once, few, many, or a class where the clone is expanded.

length: 15
size: many
V: TRBV25-1
J: TRBJ2-7
D: TRBD2
DNA: TGTGCCAGCAGTGACCCCGGGACTAGTTACTACGAGCAGTACTTC
CDR3: CASSDPGTSYYEQYF

length: 14
size: .
V: TRBV4-1
J: TRBJ2-7
D: TRBD1
DNA: TGCGCCAGCAGCCAATACAGGGGGAACGGGGAGCTGTACTTT
CDR3: CASSQYRGNGELYF

length: 15
size: .
V: TRBV19
J: TRBJ2-7
D: .
DNA: TGTGCCAGTAGTATGGGCCCGGGAACGGTCTACGAGCAGTACTTC
CDR3: CASSMGPGTVYEQYF

length: 12
size: many
V: TRBV7-9
J: TRBJ1-1
D: .
DNA: TGTGCCAGCAGCTCCATGAACACTGAAGCTTTCTTT
CDR3: CASSSMNTEAFF

length: 12
size: many
V: TRBV5-1
J: TRBJ1-3
D: .
DNA: TGCGCCAGCAGCTTGGACGGAAACACCATATATTTT
CDR3: CASSLDGNTIYF

length: 14
size: .
V: TRBV14
J: TRBJ2-7
D: .
DNA: TGTGCCAGCAGTACCCTTGACGGAGCCTACGAGCAGTACTTC
CDR3: CASSTLDGAYEQYF

length: 15
size: many
V: TRBV6-5
J: TRBJ1-1
D: .
DNA: TGTGCCAGCAGTTACTCGTTTGGTAGGGGCACTGAAGCTTTCTTT
CDR3: CASSYSFGRGTEAFF

length: 11
size: many
V: TRBV21-1
J: TRBJ1-5
D: .
DNA: TGTGCCAGCATTCTAAAAGGGCCCCAGCATTTT
CDR3: CASILKGPQHF

length: 18
size: medium-sized
V: TRBV7-2
J: TRBJ2-3
D: TRBD1
DNA: TGTGCCAGCAGCTTACAGCACAGGGGGATGTCGGGCACAGATACGCAGTATTTT
CDR3: CASSLQHRGMSGTDTQYF

length: 11
size: many
V: TRBV4-1
J: TRBJ2-5
D: .
DNA: TGCGCCAGCAGCCAAGAGGGGTGGCTGTACTTC
CDR3: CASSQEGWLYF

length: 15
size: many
V: TRBV4-3
J: TRBJ1-5
D: .
DNA: TGCGCCAGCAGCCAAGAATCAGTTAGCAATCAGCCCCAGCATTTT
CDR3: CASSQESVSNQPQHF

length: 12
size: many
V: TRBV20-1
J: TRBJ1-3
D: .
DNA: TGCGGACTGTCCCCCTCTGGAAACACCATATATTTT
CDR3: CGLSPSGNTIYF

length: 18
size: many
V: TRBV6-5
J: TRBJ2-3
D: TRBD2
DNA: TGTGCCAGCAGTCCCTCCTGGACTAGCGGGGGGGCCTTGGATACGCAGTATTTT
CDR3: CASSPSWTSGGALDTQYF

length: 15
size: few
V: TRBV12-3/TRBV12-4
J: TRBJ2-3
D: .
DNA: TGTGCCAGCAGCCATTTTGGGCCTAGCACAGATACGCAGTATTTT
CDR3: CASSHFGPSTDTQYF

length: 16
size: many
V: TRBV27
J: TRBJ2-6
D: .
DNA: TGTGCCAGCAGCCCTTTAGGAACCTCTGGGGCCAACGTCCTGACTTTC
CDR3: CASSPLGTSGANVLTF

length: 13
size: many
V: TRBV28
J: TRBJ2-7
D: TRBD1
DNA: TGTGCCAGCAGTTTAGGACAGGCGTTCGGGCAGTACTTC
CDR3: CASSLGQAFGQYF

length: 19
size: many
V: TRBV28
J: TRBJ2-2
D: .
DNA: TGTGCCAGCAGTTTGGGGCTCCTCAGGGGCCTAGGAAGGACCGGGGAGCTGTTTTTT
CDR3: CASSLGLLRGLGRTGELFF

length: 16
size: many
V: TRBV5-4
J: TRBJ2-6
D: TRBD1
DNA: TGTGCCAGCACCATGGACAGGGACTCTGGGGCCAACGTCCTGACTTTC
CDR3: CASTMDRDSGANVLTF

length: 16
size: many
V: TRBV29-1
J: TRBJ1-1
D: TRBD1
DNA: TGCAGCGTTCCGATTCCTGACAGGGGGATAGGCACTGAAGCTTTCTTT
CDR3: CSVPIPDRGIGTEAFF

length: 16
size: .
V: TRBV4-3
J: TRBJ2-1
D: .
DNA: TGCGCCAGCAGCCAGGCAGCAGGGGGGGACTACAATGAGCAGTTCTTC
CDR3: CASSQAAGGDYNEQFF

length: 15
size: many
V: TRBV5-6
J: TRBJ2-7
D: .
DNA: TGTGCCAGCAGCTTGGTAGGACATGGGGCCTACGAGCAGTACTTC
CDR3: CASSLVGHGAYEQYF

length: 14
size: many
V: TRBV12-3/TRBV12-4
J: TRBJ2-2
D: TRBD1
DNA: TGTGCCACCACCCCCACAGGGGGCACCGGGGAGCTGTTTTTT
CDR3: CATTPTGGTGELFF

length: 16
size: .
V: TRBV6-2/TRBV6-3
J: TRBJ1-5
D: .
DNA: TGTGCCAGCAGTAAACAAGACAGACTTAGCAATCAGCCCCAGCATTTT
CDR3: CASSKQDRLSNQPQHF

length: 16
size: many
V: TRBV7-6
J: TRBJ2-7
D: .
DNA: TGTGCCAGCAGCCCGGCGACAGGCCTTAGCTCCTACGAGCAGTACTTC
CDR3: CASSPATGLSSYEQYF

length: 13
size: many
V: TRBV27
J: TRBJ1-4
D: .
DNA: TGTGCCAGCAGTCCCCAGGGATCTGAAAAACTGTTTTTT
CDR3: CASSPQGSEKLFF

length: 12
size: many
V: TRBV11-2
J: TRBJ1-1
D: .
DNA: TGTGCCAGCAGCCTCCGGGAGACGGGTGTCTTCTTT
CDR3: CASSLRETGVFF

length: 13
size: many
V: TRBV7-9
J: TRBJ2-7
D: .
DNA: TGTGCCAGCAGCCGTTCCGAAAGGTACGAGCAGTACTTC
CDR3: CASSRSERYEQYF

length: 14
size: .
V: TRBV28
J: TRBJ2-7
D: .
DNA: TGTGCCAGCAGTCGGACTGCCGTCTCCTACGAGCAGTACTTC
CDR3: CASSRTAVSYEQYF

length: 15
size: many
V: TRBV7-9
J: TRBJ1-1
D: .
DNA: TGTGCCAGCAGCTTAATTCCGGACAGAAACACTGAAGCTTTCTTT
CDR3: CASSLIPDRNTEAFF

length: 17
size: many
V: TRBV24-1
J: TRBJ2-3
D: .
DNA: TGTGCCACCAGTGATGTATTAGCGGCGACTAGCACAGATACGCAGTATTTT
CDR3: CATSDVLAATSTDTQYF

length: 15
size: many
V: TRBV5-8
J: TRBJ2-7
D: .
DNA: TGTGCCAGCAGCGCACCGGTGAAGTACCTTGACGAGCAGTACTTC
CDR3: CASSAPVKYLDEQYF

length: 17
size: many
V: TRBV14
J: TRBJ2-3
D: TRBD2
DNA: TGTGCCAGCAGCCAACAGAGGGAGGGACCAAGCACAGATACGCAGTATTTT
CDR3: CASSQQREGPSTDTQYF

length: 15
size: many
V: TRBV27
J: TRBJ2-2
D: TRBD1
DNA: TGTGCCAGCAGTTACGGACAGGGAGGCACCGGGGAGCTGTTTTTT
CDR3: CASSYGQGGTGELFF

length: 18
size: .
V: TRBV3-1
J: TRBJ2-2
D: .
DNA: TGTGCCAGCAGCCAAGGCAATAGTCCAATTTCGAACACCGGGGAGCCGTTTTTT
CDR3: CASSQGNSPISNTGEPFF

length: 12
size: many
V: TRBV29-1
J: TRBJ2-2
D: .
DNA: TGCAGCGCCTTCGGGGACACCGGGGAGCTGTTTTTT
CDR3: CSAFGDTGELFF

length: 14
size: .
V: TRBV7-8
J: TRBJ2-7
D: .
DNA: TGTGCCAGCAGCTTACCGTCGGGGACCTACGAGCAGTACTTC
CDR3: CASSLPSGTYEQYF

length: 12
size: many
V: TRBV27
J: TRBJ1-5
D: TRBD1
DNA: TGTGCCAGCAGGGACAGGGGCCAGCCCCAGCATTTT
CDR3: CASRDRGQPQHF

length: 15
size: many
V: TRBV9
J: TRBJ2-3
D: .
DNA: TGTGCCAGCAGCTCACAGGGTACCCACACAGATACGCAGTATTTT
CDR3: CASSSQGTHTDTQYF

length: 14
size: many
V: TRBV27
J: TRBJ2-2
D: TRBD1
DNA: TGTGCCAGCAGTGTACAGGGGGCGACCGGGGAGCTGTTTTTT
CDR3: CASSVQGATGELFF

length: 13
size: many
V: TRBV6-5
J: TRBJ2-1
D: .
DNA: TGTGCCAGCAGTTGGGACCGTTACAATGAGCAGTTCTTC
CDR3: CASSWDRYNEQFF

length: 14
size: many
V: TRBV4-1
J: TRBJ1-1
D: .
DNA: TGCGCCAGCAGCCAAGTGCAAGGGGTGGCTGAAGCTTTCTTT
CDR3: CASSQVQGVAEAFF

length: 16
size: .
V: TRBV30
J: TRBJ2-3
D: .
DNA: TGTGCCTGGAGTGTAAGTTGGCAGAAACACACAGATACGCAGTATTTT
CDR3: CAWSVSWQKHTDTQYF

length: 14
size: many
V: TRBV9
J: TRBJ1-1
D: .
DNA: TGTGCCAGCAGCGTAGATGACGGGGTTACTGAAGCTTTCTTT
CDR3: CASSVDDGVTEAFF

length: 15
size: many
V: TRBV11-2
J: TRBJ2-1
D: .
DNA: TGTGCCAGCAGCTTCCCCCCACTACTAGGTGGTGAGCAGTTCTTC
CDR3: CASSFPPLLGGEQFF

length: 10
size: many
V: TRBV7-6
J: TRBJ2-1
D: TRBD1
DNA: TGTGCCAGCAGCCCCGACAGGGCGTTCTTC
CDR3: CASSPDRAFF

length: 18
size: .
V: TRBV5-3
J: TRBJ2-1
D: .
DNA: TGTGGGGGCAGCTTGGGTTGGGGTTTCGGCGGGTCGGGAGATGAGCAGTTCTTC
CDR3: CGGSLGWGFGGSGDEQFF

length: 17
size: few
V: TRBV27
J: TRBJ1-1
D: .
DNA: TGTGCCAGCAGTACACTCCCCGGGACAAGAGGGAACACTGAAGCTTTCTTT
CDR3: CASSTLPGTRGNTEAFF

length: 15
size: many
V: TRBV6-6
J: TRBJ2-3
D: .
DNA: TGTGCCAGCAGTCCACGGGACCCTAGCACAGATACGCAGTATTTT
CDR3: CASSPRDPSTDTQYF

length: 13
size: many
V: TRBV4-3
J: TRBJ2-1
D: TRBD2
DNA: TGCGCCAGCAGCCAATCTAGCGGGAGCGAGCAGTTCTTC
CDR3: CASSQSSGSEQFF

length: 14
size: many
V: TRBV7-9
J: TRBJ2-5
D: .
DNA: TGTGCCAGCAGCTTGACAGAAAAGAAGGGGACCCAGTACTTC
CDR3: CASSLTEKKGTQYF

length: 19
size: .
V: TRBV29-1
J: TRBJ2-7
D: .
DNA: TGCAGCGTTGAAGAAGGGAGGGACAGGTTTAAGGGGTCGGCCTACGAGCAGTACTTC
CDR3: CSVEEGRDRFKGSAYEQYF

length: 11
size: many
V: TRBV7-6
J: TRBJ1-5
D: .
DNA: TGTGCCAGCAGCTCCGGGGGGCCCCAGCATTTT
CDR3: CASSSGGPQHF

length: 14
size: many
V: TRBV9
J: TRBJ1-4
D: .
DNA: TGTGCCAGCAGCGTAAACAGGGAGGGTGGAAAACTGTTTTTT
CDR3: CASSVNREGGKLFF

length: 15
size: medium-sized
V: TRBV28
J: TRBJ2-7
D: .
DNA: TGTGCCAGCAGCTTATCCGGGGAGAGGTCCTACGAGCAGTACTTC
CDR3: CASSLSGERSYEQYF

length: 16
size: many
V: TRBV11-3
J: TRBJ2-5
D: .
DNA: TGTGCCAGCAGCTCCAAGATGAAGGGGTACCAAGAGACCCAGTACTTC
CDR3: CASSSKMKGYQETQYF

length: 12
size: many
V: TRBV30
J: TRBJ2-7
D: .
DNA: TGTGCCTGGAGTGTAGGGGTCTACGAGCAGTACTTC
CDR3: CAWSVGVYEQYF

length: 16
size: many
V: TRBV7-9
J: TRBJ1-1
D: TRBD1
DNA: TGTGCCAGCAGCTTAGGCCGAAGGGACAGGAGGACTGAAGCTTTCTTT
CDR3: CASSLGRRDRRTEAFF

length: 15
size: .
V: TRBV29-1
J: TRBJ2-7
D: .
DNA: TGCTGCGCCCGGACAATCAATGGGGGAGCCTACGAGCAGTGCTTC
CDR3: CCARTINGGAYEQCF

length: 14
size: many
V: TRBV27
J: TRBJ1-5
D: TRBD1
DNA: TGTGCCAGCAGTTGGACAGGGGGAAATCAGCCCCAGCATTTT
CDR3: CASSWTGGNQPQHF